This is a list of T cell receptor beta chains from one sample in a study of response to subunit inactivated influenza vaccine. TCRdb re-called the RT-PCR reads through MiXCR, storing one row per CDR3 protein. The sample lists some 550,000 distinct CDR3 sequences, under 30% occurring once. In addition, the sample was reused for a study of T cells expressing NK-cell markers.

The sample here was CD4+ T cells sorted from PBMCs, taken about 13 days after vaccination. The receptors were sampled from a man aged 50-59 years who received an inactivated influenza vaccine. The CDR3 runs from the conserved cysteine through the conserved F or W.

>TRBV7-6|TRBJ2-2
CASSQIRRPNTGELFF
>TRBV6-5|TRBJ1-3
CASSSRQGENTIYF
>TRBV7-2|TRBJ2-7
CASIPGGTGRHEQYF
>TRBV7-2|TRBJ2-7
CASSLMQVSYEQYF
>TRBV6-1|TRBJ1-1
CASSGAFF
>TRBV12-3/TRBV12-4|TRBJ2-5
CASSRGNGKETQYF
>TRBV14|TRBJ2-3
CASSQDPRTRQYF
>TRBV5-1|TRBJ1-4
CASSLDPRQGNEKLFF
>TRBV21-1|TRBJ2-5
CASSSLAGGFQETQYF
>TRBV18|TRBJ2-7
CASSPLQGVSYEQYF
>TRBV7-9|TRBJ2-7
CASSAKKVGGNVYEQYF
>TRBV7-2|TRBJ2-5
CASSLFTSETQYF
>TRBV4-3|TRBJ1-1
CASSQEAADMNTEAFF
>TRBV18|TRBJ2-3
CASSPRTGEPDTQYF
>TRBV15|TRBJ2-7
CATSRGDGILYEQYF
>TRBV7-9|TRBJ1-1
CASSSPGFQTEAFF
>TRBV5-5|TRBJ2-7
CASSLEYARVGEQYF
>TRBV27|TRBJ2-1
CASSLRPGLAGPSYNEQFF
>TRBV12-3/TRBV12-4|TRBJ2-7
CASSLQPAGGYEQYF
>TRBV11-2|TRBJ2-1
CASSKRGGRRLSSYNEQFF
>TRBV2|TRBJ2-2
CASRRTTANTGELFF
>TRBV3-1|TRBJ2-5
CASSQQKETQYF
>TRBV7-8|TRBJ1-1
CASSIETGNKGEAFF
>TRBV7-2|TRBJ2-4
CASSLDRISKNIQYF
>TRBV2|TRBJ2-7
CASSALLAGEYEQYF
>TRBV19|TRBJ2-1
CASKVAGGGYNEQFF
>TRBV3-1|TRBJ2-5
CASSNEGQGGRETQYF
>TRBV3-1|TRBJ2-1
CASSPYPSISGTSGSLLNEQFF
>TRBV9|TRBJ2-5
CASSVGYRGVETQYF
>TRBV5-6|TRBJ2-1
CASSSPWAGSEQFF
>TRBV6-1|TRBJ2-3
CASTDRGRTDTQYF
>TRBV6-1|TRBJ1-1
CASSPPLNTEAFF
>TRBV3-1|TRBJ2-7
CASSQAGSYEQYF
>TRBV12-3/TRBV12-4|TRBJ2-1
CASSTGQGAFNEQFF
>TRBV20-1|TRBJ2-2
CSASSDRGRTGELFF
>TRBV6-2/TRBV6-3|TRBJ1-1
CASASSGGKTEAFF
>TRBV4-1|TRBJ1-1
CASSQDRAEAFF
>TRBV4-3|TRBJ2-2
CASSQAPSLGPGELFF
>TRBV20-1|TRBJ1-5
CSVRLRGLQPQHF
>TRBV29-1|TRBJ2-1
CSVEMYEGYEQFF
>TRBV10-2|TRBJ1-1
CASSEPRDGRGHTEAFF